The 25 T cell receptor beta chains given below trace back to one sample, sequenced in a study of T-cell memory formation after mild COVID-19. TCRdb re-called the 5' RACE reads through MiXCR, storing one row per CDR3 protein. The sample has 350,000 or so distinct CDR3 sequences, over 10% seen once. The sequencing sample was made of PBMCs or a T cell subset sorted from them (not recorded which). The receptors here all came from a man younger than 35 who had mild COVID-19 (a few samples of this study predate the infection). Cell type and time point are not known.

This clonotype has a handful of counts. This may arise from a read error, as a much more abundant clone is one base away. The genes are TRBV28 and TRBJ1-2; D might be TRBD1 (5 bases). The germline gives CDR1 MDHEN, CDR2 SYDVKM. The CDR3 covers 13 residues. Between the trimmed V and J ends, which lost 0 bases and 6 bases, there was a span of 8 bases. CDR3 coding DNA: TGTGCCAGCAGTTTATGGCAGGGAGATGGCTACACCTTC. It specifies CASSLWQGDGYTF.

The V call is TRBV4-1, the J call TRBJ1-1; D perhaps matches TRBD1 (6 bases). CDR1 and CDR2 from the germline V gene are MGHRA and YSYEKL. V was clipped by 1 base and J by 0 bases, with 9 bases between them. CDR3 length equals 15 residues. The CDR3 coding sequence is TGCGCCAGCAGCCAAGTTACAGGGATGAACACTGAAGCTTTCTTT. Translation gives CASSQVTGMNTEAFF.

This clonotype was seen only a few times. The CDR3 DNA is TGTGCCAGCCTCGACAGTAATAGCAATCAGCCCCAGCATTTT. It codes for CASLDSNSNQPQHF. The chain carries TRBV6-1 and TRBJ1-5; D may be TRBD1 (5 bases). The germline gives CDR1 MNHNS, CDR2 SASEGT. The CDR3 totals 14 residues. V was clipped by 8 bases and J by 0 bases, with 11 bases between them.

This clonotype was recorded at least ten times. The chain couples TRBV15 to TRBJ1-3; 8 bases map to TRBD1. Germline V gene sequence: CDR1 LNHNV, CDR2 YYDKDF (reference sequence). The V gene end was trimmed by 3 bases and the J gene end by 2 bases; junction bases not matched to a gene: 3. CDR3 length: 15 amino acids. CDR3 loop: CATSRDRVPGNTIYF. For the CDR3, the DNA is TGTGCCACCAGCAGGGACAGGGTCCCTGGAAACACCATATATTTT.

This clonotype was detected a few times. The rearrangement uses TRBV25-1 and TRBJ1-6, with D perhaps TRBD1 (5 bases). Per germline, CDR1 MGHDK and CDR2 SYGVNS. V shed 7 bases and J shed 8 bases, with 12 bases lying between them. The CDR3 is 13 residues long. The CDR3 sequence: CASTVGLDSPLHF. The CDR3 nucleotides are TGTGCCAGCACGGTGGGGCTAGATTCACCCCTCCACTTT. Full variable domain (missing parts from reference TRBV25-1 and TRBJ1-6): EADIYQTPRYLVIGTGKKITLECSQTMGHDKMYWYQQDPGMELHLIHYSYGVNSTEKGDLSSESTVSRIRTEHFPLTLESARPSHTSQYLCASTVGLDSPLHFGNGTRLTVT.

This clonotype was counted between two and nine times. The gene calls are TRBV20-1 and TRBJ1-2; 8 bases line up with TRBD1. The CDR3 covers 15 residues. After removal of 5 bases from V and 4 bases from J, the junction contained 12 bases not matched to a gene. Germline assignment: CDR1 DFQATT and CDR2 SNEGSKA (reference sequence). This chain's CDR3 is CSASGGGTGGYGYTF. The CDR3, as DNA: TGCAGTGCTTCGGGGGGAGGGACAGGAGGCTATGGCTACACCTTC.

This clonotype was recorded a few times. V usage is TRBV3-1 and J usage is TRBJ2-7; the D gene is possibly TRBD2 (6 bases). The CDR3 loop spans 14 amino acids. CDR1 and CDR2 from the germline V gene are LGHDT and YNNKEL (reference sequence). The V end lost 5 bases, the J end lost 5 bases, and 16 bases lay between the germline ends. The CDR3, as DNA: TGTGCCAGCAGCGACAGCGCCGGGGGTCACGAGCAGTACTTC. It specifies CASSDSAGGHEQYF.

The gene calls are TRBV20-1 and TRBJ2-2; D is unclear. CDR3 length: 13 amino acids. Trimming stripped 6 bases from V and 1 base from J, with 9 bases between. Per germline, CDR1 DFQATT and CDR2 SNEGSKA (reference sequence). The DNA for the CDR3 is TGCAGTGCAGACCAGAAGAACACCGGGGAGCTGTTTTTT. It specifies CSADQKNTGELFF.

Many counts were recorded for this clonotype. V and J are TRBV7-6 and TRBJ2-2; D remains unclear. The CDR3 is made up of 16 amino acids. Trimming cost V 0 bases and J 0 bases, with 8 bases left between them. Germline values: CDR1 SGHVS, CDR2 FNYEAQ. The CDR3 sequence is CASSLAWVANTGELFF. For the CDR3, the DNA is TGTGCCAGCAGCTTAGCATGGGTGGCGAACACCGGGGAGCTGTTTTTT.

This clonotype was seen only a few times. V and J are TRBV3-1 and TRBJ2-3; no reliable D call. CDR1 and CDR2 (germline): LGHDT, YNNKEL (reference sequence). Trimming removed 4 bases from V and 2 bases from J, with 13 bases in between. There are 15 residues in the CDR3. As DNA, the CDR3 is TGTGCCAGCAGCCTCCGGGCCTACACCACAGATACGCAGTATTTT. This encodes CASSLRAYTTDTQYF.

The table lists this clonotype with a few counts. The J gene is TRBJ1-2, the V gene TRBV9, with a possible D match to TRBD1 (5 bases). V lost 0 bases, J lost 5 bases, and 11 bases lay in between. Germline CDR1 reads SGDLS; CDR2 reads YYNGEE. This CDR3 contains 14 residues. CDR3 nucleotides: TGTGCCAGCAGCGTAGATCAGGGAAGGTATGGCTACACCTTC. Protein product: CASSVDQGRYGYTF.

This clonotype was seen only a few times. The rearrangement links TRBV20-1 to TRBJ2-7; a weak D match, TRBD2 (5 bases). From germline, CDR1 is DFQATT and CDR2 SNEGSKA (reference sequence). V shed 2 bases and J shed 0 bases, with 11 bases lying between them. The CDR3 totals 14 residues. The CDR3 DNA reads as TGCAGTGCTAGATCTGCCGGGGTCTCCTACGAGCAGTACTTC. Amino acids: CSARSAGVSYEQYF.

The chain joins TRBV25-1 to TRBJ2-2; no reliable D call. Trimming shortened V by 8 bases and J by 5 bases, and 15 bases separated the two germline ends. This CDR3 is 14 amino acids long. The germline V gene encodes CDR1 MGHDK and CDR2 SYGVNS. The CDR3 sequence: CASSDRLQTGELFF. The CDR3 bases are TGTGCCAGCTCGGACCGACTCCAAACCGGGGAGCTGTTTTTT.

The chain combines TRBV7-2 with TRBJ2-1, with D perhaps matching TRBD2 (6 bases). Germline V gene sequence: CDR1 SGHTA, CDR2 FQGNSA. V was pared by 5 bases and J by 6 bases, with 17 bases between. The length of the CDR3 is 15 residues. The CDR3 loop reads CASSQQEGLPNEQFF. The CDR3 nucleotides read TGTGCCAGCAGCCAACAAGAGGGACTCCCCAATGAGCAGTTCTTC.

This clonotype appeared a few times. This chain connects TRBV4-3 to TRBJ1-4, with D unclear. Trimming took off 0 bases at V and 6 bases at J, with 5 bases between the two ends. Germline V gene data show CDR1 as LGHNA and CDR2 as YSLEER. CDR3 length: 13 amino acids. The CDR3 here is CASSQDTHEKLFF. For the CDR3, the DNA is TGCGCCAGCAGCCAAGATACCCATGAAAAACTGTTTTTT.

This clonotype was detected only a few times. The chain joins TRBV7-2 to TRBJ2-5, with D perhaps assigned TRBD1 or TRBD2 (6 bases each). V was trimmed by 0 bases and J by 5 bases, leaving 13 bases between them. The CDR3 length is 15 residues. Germline V gives CDR1 SGHTA, CDR2 FQGNSA. CDR3 sequence reads: CASSLAAGEVETQYF. In DNA, the CDR3 is TGTGCCAGCAGCTTAGCGGCAGGGGAGGTTGAGACCCAGTACTTC.

The chain links TRBV20-1 to TRBJ2-1, with 7 bases aligning to TRBD1. Germline V CDR1 and CDR2: DFQATT, SNEGSKA (reference sequence). The CDR3 covers 13 residues. V shed 8 bases and J 12 bases; nucleotides not matched to a gene: 16. CDR3: CSSPDRVGDGQFF. In DNA, the CDR3 is TGCAGTTCGCCTGACAGGGTAGGCGATGGGCAGTTCTTC.

The chain links TRBV5-1 to TRBJ2-7, with a tentative D call TRBD2 (6 bases). V gave up 4 bases and J gave up 2 bases, with 16 bases separating them. The CDR3 contains 15 residues. CDR1 SGHRS and CDR2 YFSETQ come from the germline V gene. The CDR3 reads CASSPVGGNPYEQYF. In DNA form, the CDR3 reads TGCGCCAGCAGCCCGGTGGGGGGAAATCCCTACGAGCAGTACTTC.

CDR3 DNA sequence: TGTGCCAGCAGCGAGTACAGGACAGGGGCAGATACGCAGTATTTT. Its translation: CASSEYRTGADTQYF. This chain links TRBV7-2 with TRBJ2-3, with 9 bases matching TRBD1. Germline trimming cut 5 bases from V and 4 bases from J; bases unmatched to any gene: 7. This CDR3 contains 15 residues. Looked up from germline, CDR1 is SGHTA and CDR2 is FQGNSA.

At least ten counts were recorded for this clonotype. The chain employs TRBV12-3 or TRBV12-4 and TRBJ1-5, with unresolved D. This CDR3 comprises 13 residues. Trimming stripped 3 bases from V and 4 bases from J, with 7 bases between. The CDR3: CASSLMGNQPQHF. In nucleotides, the CDR3 is TGTGCCAGCAGTTTGATGGGGAATCAGCCCCAGCATTTT.

This chain links TRBV5-1 with TRBJ1-2; D remains unclear. Between the trimmed V and J ends, which lost 4 bases and 3 bases, there was a span of 10 bases. Germline V gene lookup returns CDR1 SGHRS and CDR2 YFSETQ. The CDR3 runs 13 residues. This CDR3 is CASSPTRDYGYTF. CDR3 DNA: TGCGCCAGCAGCCCGACTAGAGACTATGGCTACACCTTC.

This clonotype was found many times. V is TRBV7-2 and J is TRBJ2-3; 7 positions match TRBD1. Germline CDR1 and CDR2: SGHTA and FQGNSA. J gave up 0 bases and V 5 bases, and 5 bases lay outside the gene matches. The CDR3 contains 15 residues. The CDR3 loop reads CASSPRTGSTDTQYF. CDR3 DNA sequence: TGTGCCAGCAGCCCTAGGACAGGTAGCACAGATACGCAGTATTTT.

The table lists this clonotype with a few counts. The chain combines TRBV5-6 with TRBJ1-2; unclear D gene. Per the germline V gene, CDR1 is SGHDT and CDR2 is YYEEEE. There are 15 residues in the CDR3. V was cut by 1 base and J by 8 bases, with 18 bases left in between. This CDR3 reads CASSLWNWKGEGYTF. The CDR3 nucleotides are TGTGCCAGCAGCTTGTGGAATTGGAAGGGTGAAGGCTACACCTTC.

This clonotype was recorded many times. The V call is TRBV5-1, the J call TRBJ1-1; 8 bases agree with TRBD1. The J segment lost 2 bases and the V segment lost 3 bases, leaving 6 bases of the junction unmatched. The CDR3 contains 15 residues. CDR1 and CDR2 from the germline V gene are SGHRS and YFSETQ. The CDR3 reads CASSYRQGINTEAFF. CDR3 DNA: TGCGCCAGCAGCTATAGACAGGGGATAAACACTGAAGCTTTCTTT. Looking up the rest from reference TRBV5-1 and TRBJ1-1 gives the full variable domain: KAGVTQTPRYLIKTRGQQVTLSCSPISGHRSVSWYQQTPGQGLQFLFEYFSETQRNKGNFPGRFSGRQFSNSRSEMNVSTLELGDSALYLCASSYRQGINTEAFFGQGTRLTVV.

The rearrangement uses TRBV5-6 and TRBJ2-3; D remains unclear. Germline V CDR1 and CDR2: SGHDT, YYEEEE. The length of the CDR3 is 15 residues. Trimming stripped 1 base from V and 1 base from J, with 10 bases between. CDR3 residues: CASSLKGRGTDTQYF. The CDR3 coding sequence is TGTGCCAGCAGCTTGAAAGGACGGGGCACAGATACGCAGTATTTT.